Listed below are T cell receptor beta chains from one sample, sequenced in a study of OX40 agonist ivuxolimab in advanced cancers. Profiled with immunoSEQ multiplex PCR; TCRdb holds only in-frame clones, not every one. The sample shows tens of thousands of clones, about 87% of them seen only once. The material was CD4+ or CD8+ T cells sorted from blood, obtained in a trial of the OX40 agonist ivuxolimab. All receptors come from an adult with an advanced solid tumor such as melanoma, head and neck, liver or kidney cancer. The CDR3 runs from the conserved cysteine through the conserved F or W. D genes are given only for firm matches. Clone size, where shown, is once, few, many, or a class for clones that have expanded.

>13|TRBJ2-5|TRBV10-2|.|.
TGCGCCAGCAGTGACTCGTACCAAGAGACCCAGTACTTC
CASSDSYQETQYF
>16|TRBJ2-3|TRBV7-8|.|TRBD1
TGTGCCAGCAGCACAGTAAACAGGGGGCTGGTGGATACGCAGTATTTT
CASSTVNRGLVDTQYF
>17|TRBJ2-7|TRBV29-1|.|TRBD2
TGCAGCGTTGTGGTCACGACTAGCGGGATTTATCTTTACGAGCAGTACTTC
CSVVVTTSGIYLYEQYF
>17|TRBJ2-3|TRBV5-1|.|TRBD2
TGCGCCAGCAGCTTGGAACTAGCGGGAGGGGAAACAGATACGCAGTATTTT
CASSLELAGGETDTQYF
>15|TRBJ2-5|TRBV7-9|.|.
TGTGCCAGCAGCTCCCCTGGGCGCTTACAAGAGACCCAGTACTTC
CASSSPGRLQETQYF
>17|TRBJ2-7|TRBV15|.|.
TGTGCCACCAGCAGAGATTGGCGGGACAGACCGTCGTCCGAGCAGTACTTC
CATSRDWRDRPSSEQYF
>14|TRBJ1-2|TRBV7-8|.|.
TGTGCCAGCAGCTCCTCTGGACATAACTATGGCTACACCTTC
CASSSSGHNYGYTF
>16|TRBJ2-7|TRBV9|.|TRBD1
TGTGCCAGCAGCGACTCCCGGGACAGGGCCTCCTACGAGCAGTACTTC
CASSDSRDRASYEQYF
>15|TRBJ1-2|TRBV19|.|TRBD1
TGTGCCAGTAGTACTTCAGGGGGCGCGCTCTATGGCTACACCTTC
CASSTSGGALYGYTF
>13|TRBJ2-7|TRBV11-3|.|.
TGTGCCAGCAGCTTAGCTCCGGGATCCGAGCAGTACTTC
CASSLAPGSEQYF
>17|TRBJ1-2|TRBV7-9|once|.
TGTGCCAGCAGCTTAGACCGAGGGCAGCGGGAGGAGAATGGCTACACCTTC
CASSLDRGQREENGYTF
>11|TRBJ2-1|TRBV6-6|.|.
TGTGCCAGCAGTCCAGGGCGCCAATTGTTCTTC
CASSPGRQLFF
>13|TRBJ2-7|TRBV5-4|.|.
TGTGCCAGCAGCTTGGGACCCCTGAAAGAGCAGTACTTC
CASSLGPLKEQYF
>13|TRBJ2-7|TRBV6-1|.|.
TGTGCCAGCAGTGAGCGGGGGCCCTACGAGCAGTACTTC
CASSERGPYEQYF
>14|TRBJ2-2|TRBV7-3|.|.
TGTGCCAGCAGCCTTGCCCCGGGGACCGGGGAGCTGTTTTTT
CASSLAPGTGELFF
>15|TRBJ2-5|TRBV5-6|few|TRBD2
TGTGCCAGCAGCTTGAAGCGGGAGGGATGGGAGACCCAGTACTTC
CASSLKREGWETQYF
>15|TRBJ2-5|TRBV7-9|.|.
TGTGCCAGCAGCTTGTGGACTGGGAACCAAGAGACCCAGTACTTC
CASSLWTGNQETQYF
>13|TRBJ2-2|TRBV7-9|.|.
TGTGCCAGCAGCACCAGTGGAACCGGGGAGCTGTTTTTT
CASSTSGTGELFF
>14|TRBJ2-3|TRBV7-6|once|.
TGTGCCAGCAGCCTTTGGTTCAACACAGATACGCAGTATTTT
CASSLWFNTDTQYF
>14|TRBJ1-1|TRBV18|.|.
TGTGCCAGCTCACCCACGACAGCTTCCACTGAAGCTTTCTTT
CASSPTTASTEAFF
>17|TRBJ1-1|TRBV28|.|.
TGTGCCAGCACCCTGACGGGGGCTCCGGATCCGAACACTGAAGCTTTCTTT
CASTLTGAPDPNTEAFF
>14|TRBJ1-3|TRBV7-9|.|.
TGTGCCCTCGAAAGGCAGAGCTCTGGAAACACCATATATTTT
CALERQSSGNTIYF
>16|TRBJ2-2|TRBV2|.|.
TGTGCCAGCAGTGATAGGTCTACGGAGAACACCGGGGAGCTGTTTTTT
CASSDRSTENTGELFF
>16|TRBJ2-7|TRBV7-6|.|.
TGTGCCAGCAGCCCACTAGGCCAGCTGGGATACTACGAGCAGTACTTC
CASSPLGQLGYYEQYF